This T cell receptor beta chain is from a study of cytomegalovirus exposure and HLA in healthy donors. Study in general: Researchers found that approximately 85% of under 450 genotyped donors fell within the Caucasian-associated ancestry cluster. Overall study findings and caveats: Later analysis identified several of the most significant clusters that appeared linked to common viral pathogens. Immune exposure information comprised only CMV serostatus.

On this clone itself: Its antigen is currently unknown.

The PCR employed 60 Vbeta primers together with 13 Jbeta primers. Profiling relied on immunoSEQ multiplex PCR, and the TCRdb table lists in-frame clones only, not all of them. This table has 130,000 or so clones, just under 80% appearing once. The CDR3 totals 21 residues. The sequence came from a male donor in good health and CMV-seronegative. The rearrangement uses TRBV21-1 and TRBJ1-5; TRBD1, the table's D call, was not compared with the DNA. TRBV21-1 is reported as a pseudogene. The sample consisted of PBMCs. CDR3 sequence (DNA): TGTGCCAGCAGCAAAGCGCTCAGGACAGGGGCCACGGATAATAGCAATCAGCCCCAGCATTTT. Translated, it gives CASSKALRTGATDNSNQPQHF.